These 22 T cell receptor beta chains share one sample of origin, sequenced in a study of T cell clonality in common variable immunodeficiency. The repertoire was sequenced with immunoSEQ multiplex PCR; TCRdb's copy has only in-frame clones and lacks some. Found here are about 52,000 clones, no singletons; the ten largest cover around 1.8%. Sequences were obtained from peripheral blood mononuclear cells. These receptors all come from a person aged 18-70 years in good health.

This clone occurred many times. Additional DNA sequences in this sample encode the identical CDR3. The CDR3 is CASSEWGLGDTGELFF. Partial CDR3 DNA: TGTGCCAGCAGTGAATGGGGACTAGGAGACACCGGGGAG. This chain joins TRBV2 and TRBJ2-2; 8 nucleotides line up with TRBD2. The DNA ends 3 residues before the CDR3 does, and the rest of the CDR3 is filled in from the germline J gene. This CDR3 has 16 amino acids. Per the germline V gene, CDR1 is SNHLY and CDR2 is FYNNEI. J lost 3 bases, V lost 2 bases, and 5 bases had no gene match.

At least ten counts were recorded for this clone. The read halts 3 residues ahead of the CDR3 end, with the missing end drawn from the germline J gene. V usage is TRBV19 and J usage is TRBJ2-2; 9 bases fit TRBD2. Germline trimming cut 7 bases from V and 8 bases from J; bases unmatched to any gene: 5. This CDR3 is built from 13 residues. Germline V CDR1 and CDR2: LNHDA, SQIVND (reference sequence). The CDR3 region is CASISGSGGELFF. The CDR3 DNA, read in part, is TGTGCCAGTATTAGCGGGAGCGGTGGGGAG.

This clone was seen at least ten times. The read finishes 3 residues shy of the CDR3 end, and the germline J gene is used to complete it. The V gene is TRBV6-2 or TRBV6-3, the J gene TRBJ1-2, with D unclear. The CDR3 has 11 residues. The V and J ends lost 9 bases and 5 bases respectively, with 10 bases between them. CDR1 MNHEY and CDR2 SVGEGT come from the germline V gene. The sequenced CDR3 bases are TGTGCCAGTTCCTTCGGTTATGGC. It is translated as CASSFGYG. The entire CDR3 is CASSFGYGYTF.

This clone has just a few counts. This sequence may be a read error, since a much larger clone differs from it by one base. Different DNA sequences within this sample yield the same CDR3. Incomplete CDR3 DNA: TGTGCCAGCAGCTATGACAGGGTGGGAAACACG. Amino acid sequence: CASSYDRVGNT. The complete CDR3 sequence is CASSYDRVGNTIYF. The chain recombines TRBV7-2 with TRBJ1-3, with 7 bases aligning to TRBD1. The CDR3 is cut off 3 residues early in the read; its end comes from the germline J gene. CDR3 size: 14 residues. Per germline, CDR1 SGHTA and CDR2 FQGNSA.

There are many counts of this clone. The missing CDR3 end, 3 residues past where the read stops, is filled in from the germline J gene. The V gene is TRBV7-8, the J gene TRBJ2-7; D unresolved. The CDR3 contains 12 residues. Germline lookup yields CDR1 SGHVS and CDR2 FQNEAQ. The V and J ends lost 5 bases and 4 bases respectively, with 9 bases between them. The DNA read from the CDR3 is TGTGCCAGCAGCCAAAACAATTACGAG. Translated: CASSQNNYE. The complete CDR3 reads CASSQNNYEQYF. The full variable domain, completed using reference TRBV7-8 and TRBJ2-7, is GAGVSQSPRYKVAKRGQDVALRCDPISGHVSLFWYQQALGQGPEFLTYFQNEAQLDKSGLPSDRFFAERPEGSVSTLKIQRTQQEDSAVYLCASSQNNYEQYFGPGTRLTVT.

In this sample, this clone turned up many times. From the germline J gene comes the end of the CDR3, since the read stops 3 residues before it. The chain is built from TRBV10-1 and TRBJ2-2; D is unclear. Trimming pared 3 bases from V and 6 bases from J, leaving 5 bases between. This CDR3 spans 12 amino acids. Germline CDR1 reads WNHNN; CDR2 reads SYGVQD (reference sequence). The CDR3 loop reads CASSEIAGELFF. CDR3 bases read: TGCGCCAGCAGTGAAATAGCCGGGGAG.

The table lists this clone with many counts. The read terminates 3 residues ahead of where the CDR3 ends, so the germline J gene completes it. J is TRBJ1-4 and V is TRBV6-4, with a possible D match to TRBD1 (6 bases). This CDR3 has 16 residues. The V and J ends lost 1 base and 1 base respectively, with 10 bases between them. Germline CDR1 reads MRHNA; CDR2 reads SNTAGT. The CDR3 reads CASSDLQGGTNEKLFF. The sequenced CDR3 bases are TGTGCCAGCAGTGACTTACAGGGAGGAACTAATGAAAAA.

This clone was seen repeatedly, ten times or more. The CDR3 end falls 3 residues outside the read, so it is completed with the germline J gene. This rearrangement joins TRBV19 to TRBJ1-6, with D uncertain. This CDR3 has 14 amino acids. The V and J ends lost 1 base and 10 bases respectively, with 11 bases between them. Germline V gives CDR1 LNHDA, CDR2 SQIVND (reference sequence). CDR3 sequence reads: CASSIAGLGSPLHF. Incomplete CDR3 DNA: TGTGCCAGTAGTATAGCCGGACTAGGGTCACCC.

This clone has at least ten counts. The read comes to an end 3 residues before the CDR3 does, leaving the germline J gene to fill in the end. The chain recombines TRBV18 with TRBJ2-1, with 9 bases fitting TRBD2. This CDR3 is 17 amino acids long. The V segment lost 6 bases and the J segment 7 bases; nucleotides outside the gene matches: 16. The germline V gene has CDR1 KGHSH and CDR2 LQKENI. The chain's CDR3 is CASSTSGTGFSGNEQFF. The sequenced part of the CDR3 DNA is TGTGCCAGCTCGACTAGCGGAACAGGGTTTTCGGGGAATGAG.

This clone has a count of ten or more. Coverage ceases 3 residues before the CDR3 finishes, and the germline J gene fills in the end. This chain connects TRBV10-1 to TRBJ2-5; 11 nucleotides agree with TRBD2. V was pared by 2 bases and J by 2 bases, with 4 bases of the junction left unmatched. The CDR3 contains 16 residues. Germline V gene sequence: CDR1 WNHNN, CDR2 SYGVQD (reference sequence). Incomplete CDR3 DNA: TGCGCCAGCAGTGAGGGTCTAGCGGGGGGACAAGAGACC. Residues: CASSEGLAGGQET. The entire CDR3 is CASSEGLAGGQETQYF.

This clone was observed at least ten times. The CDR3 sequence is CASSLYATNQETQYF. CDR3 DNA (partial): TGTGCCAGCAGCTTGTACGCTACTAACCAAGAGACC. The chain recombines TRBV7-2 with TRBJ2-5; unclear D gene. The read is 3 residues too short to cover the CDR3 end, so that end is filled in from the germline J gene. The germline CDR1 and CDR2 sequences are SGHTA and FQGNSA. The CDR3 runs 15 residues. V was pared by 3 bases and J by 0 bases, with 11 bases between.

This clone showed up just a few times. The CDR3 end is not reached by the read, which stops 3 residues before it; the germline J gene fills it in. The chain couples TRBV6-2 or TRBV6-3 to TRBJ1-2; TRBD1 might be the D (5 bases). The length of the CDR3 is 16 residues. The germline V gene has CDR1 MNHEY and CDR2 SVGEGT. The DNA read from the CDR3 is TGTGCCAGCAGAGTACTAGCGGGGGGATCCCGGGAGACC. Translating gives CASRVLAGGSRET. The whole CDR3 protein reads CASRVLAGGSRETYTF.

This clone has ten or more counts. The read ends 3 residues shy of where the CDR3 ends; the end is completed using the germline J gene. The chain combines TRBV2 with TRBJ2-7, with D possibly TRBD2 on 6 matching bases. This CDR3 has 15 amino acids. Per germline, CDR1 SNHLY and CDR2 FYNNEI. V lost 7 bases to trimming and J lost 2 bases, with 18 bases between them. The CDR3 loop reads CASNSGTSATYEQYF. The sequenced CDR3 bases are TGTGCCAGCAATTCGGGGACTTCCGCTACCTACGAG.

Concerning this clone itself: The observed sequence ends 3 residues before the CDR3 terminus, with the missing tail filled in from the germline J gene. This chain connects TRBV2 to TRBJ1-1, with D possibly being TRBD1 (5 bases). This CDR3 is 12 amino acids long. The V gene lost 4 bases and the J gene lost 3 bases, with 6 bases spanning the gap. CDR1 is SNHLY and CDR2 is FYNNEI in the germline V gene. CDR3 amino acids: CASSVGDTEAFF. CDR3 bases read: TGTGCCAGCAGTGTAGGGGACACTGAA.

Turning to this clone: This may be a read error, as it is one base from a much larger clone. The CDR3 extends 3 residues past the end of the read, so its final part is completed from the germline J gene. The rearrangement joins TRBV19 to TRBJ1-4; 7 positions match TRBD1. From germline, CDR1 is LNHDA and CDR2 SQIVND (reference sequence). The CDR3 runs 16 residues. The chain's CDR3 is CASRRSGTAGANVLFF. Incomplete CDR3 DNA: TGTGCCAGTAGAAGATCCGGGACAGCTGGGGCCAACGTA.

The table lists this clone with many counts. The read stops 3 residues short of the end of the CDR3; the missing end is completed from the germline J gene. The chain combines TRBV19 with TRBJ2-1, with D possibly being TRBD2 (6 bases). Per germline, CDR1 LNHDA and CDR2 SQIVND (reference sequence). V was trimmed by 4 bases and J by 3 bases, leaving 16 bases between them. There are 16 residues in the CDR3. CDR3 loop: CASSTPADYLYNEQFF. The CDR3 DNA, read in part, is TGTGCCAGTAGTACTCCAGCGGACTACCTCTACAATGAG. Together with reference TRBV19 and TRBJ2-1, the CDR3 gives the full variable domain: DGGITQSPKYLFRKEGQNVTLSCEQNLNHDAMYWYRQDPGQGLRLIYYSQIVNDFQKGDIAEGYSVSREKKESFPLTVTSAQKNPTAFYLCASSTPADYLYNEQFFGPGTRLTVL.

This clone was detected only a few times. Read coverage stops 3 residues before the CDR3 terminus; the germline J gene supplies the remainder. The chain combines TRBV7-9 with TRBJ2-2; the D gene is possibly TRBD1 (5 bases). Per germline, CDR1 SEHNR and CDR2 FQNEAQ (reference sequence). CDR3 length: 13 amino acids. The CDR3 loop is CASRGSGANVLFF. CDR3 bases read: TGTGCCAGCAGGGGCTCTGGGGCCAACGTG.

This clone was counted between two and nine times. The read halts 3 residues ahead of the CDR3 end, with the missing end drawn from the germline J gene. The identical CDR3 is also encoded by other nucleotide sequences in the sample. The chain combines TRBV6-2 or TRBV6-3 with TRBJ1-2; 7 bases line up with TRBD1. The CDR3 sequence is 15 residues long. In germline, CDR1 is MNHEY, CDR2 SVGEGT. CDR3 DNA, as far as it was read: TGTGCCAGCAGCCCATCCCCGACAGGGACGGGTGGT. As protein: CASSPSPTGTGG. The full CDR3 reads CASSPSPTGTGGYTF.

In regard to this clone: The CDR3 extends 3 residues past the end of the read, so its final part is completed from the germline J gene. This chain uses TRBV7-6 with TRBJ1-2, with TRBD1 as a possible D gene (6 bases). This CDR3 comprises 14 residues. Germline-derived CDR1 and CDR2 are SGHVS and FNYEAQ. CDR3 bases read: TGTGCCAGCAGCTCTTGGACAGACTCCTACGAC. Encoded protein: CASSSWTDSYD. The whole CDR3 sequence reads CASSSWTDSYDYTF. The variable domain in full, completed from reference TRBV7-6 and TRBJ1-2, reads GAGVSQSPRYKVTKRGQDVALRCDPISGHVSLYWYRQALGQGPEFLTYFNYEAQQDKSGLPNDRFSAERPEGSISTLTIQRTEQRDSAMYRCASSSWTDSYDYTFGSGTRLTVV.

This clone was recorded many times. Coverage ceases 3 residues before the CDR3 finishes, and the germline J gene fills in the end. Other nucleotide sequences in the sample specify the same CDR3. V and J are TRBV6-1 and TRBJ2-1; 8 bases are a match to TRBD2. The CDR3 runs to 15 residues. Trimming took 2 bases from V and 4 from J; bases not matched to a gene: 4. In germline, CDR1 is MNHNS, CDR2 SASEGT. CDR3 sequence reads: CASSERGGAYNEQFF. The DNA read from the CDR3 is TGTGCCAGCAGTGAACGGGGGGGGGCATACAATGAG.

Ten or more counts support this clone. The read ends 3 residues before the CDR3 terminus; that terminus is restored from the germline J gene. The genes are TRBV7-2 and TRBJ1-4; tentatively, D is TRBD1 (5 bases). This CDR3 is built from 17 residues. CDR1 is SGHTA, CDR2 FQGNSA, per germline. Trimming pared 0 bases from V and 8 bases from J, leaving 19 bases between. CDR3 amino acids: CASSLALGPRGREKLFF. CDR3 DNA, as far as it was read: TGTGCCAGCAGCTTAGCGCTTGGGCCTCGGGGGAGGGAAAAA.

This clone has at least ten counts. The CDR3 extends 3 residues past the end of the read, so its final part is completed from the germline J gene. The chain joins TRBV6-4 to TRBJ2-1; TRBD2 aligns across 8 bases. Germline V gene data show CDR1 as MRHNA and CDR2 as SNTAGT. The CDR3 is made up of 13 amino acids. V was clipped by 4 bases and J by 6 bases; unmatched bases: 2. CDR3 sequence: CASSATSGNEQFF. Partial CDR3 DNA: TGTGCCAGCAGTGCCACTAGCGGCAATGAG.